This paragraph reports one T cell receptor (beta chain). The antigen remains undetermined. Gene names are mouse gene names. The sequenced fragment ends 1 residue before the CDR3 boundary, so the rest is inferred from the germline J gene. The entry originates in a study of tissue T cells after allogeneic stem cell transplantation. Generated by immunoSEQ multiplex PCR, the TCRdb table keeps only in-frame clones and is missing some. The sample carries about 20,000 clones, 55% to 75% recorded once. V was clipped by 5 bases and J by 0 bases; unmatched bases: 3. The CDR3 totals 15 residues. Germline CDR1 is NNHNN and CDR2 is SYGAGS (reference sequence). General study results and limits: TCR repertoires tracked anatomic similarity, regardless of disease or transplant status. In patients and mice, blood and spleen missed much of tissue repertoire. Shared clones across patients were few; motif clustering revealed tissue-specific shared signatures.

This chain links TRBV13-2 with TRBJ2-3; 10 bases fit TRBD1. This receptor was identified in a female BALB/c mouse in good health. Strain haplotype (MHC): H2-d. Sequencing input: spleen. CDR3: CASGGQGVSAETLYF. The part of the CDR3 DNA that was read is TGTGCCAGCGGAGGACAGGGGGTTAGTGCAGAAACGCTGTAT.